Listed below are T cell receptor beta chains from one sample, sequenced in a study of cytomegalovirus exposure and HLA in healthy donors. Some clones are missing from TCRdb's copy, which holds only in-frame ones; the method was immunoSEQ multiplex PCR. The sample has 150,000 to 200,000 clones; around 83% are singletons. The sample taken for sequencing was PBMCs. The receptors were sampled from a man aged 45-65 years in good health and CMV-seropositive. CDR3s include the opening cysteine and the closing phenylalanine or tryptophan. The D gene is left open where the match is weak. Size values are once, few and many counts, or a class for expanded clones, and some rows have none.

j_call clone_size d_call v_call cdr3_nt cdr3_aa
TRBJ2-7 NA NA TRBV30 TGTGCCTTTTTTTTCAAGCAGAAGGCGGCATACGAGCAGTACTTC CAFFFKQKAAYEQYF
TRBJ2-5 NA TRBD1 TRBV19 TGTGCCAGTAGTATAGGCAGGGGGGAGACCCAGTACTTC CASSIGRGETQYF
TRBJ1-2 NA NA TRBV5-6 TGTGCCAGCAGCTTAGGACTTTCTAACTATGGCTACACCTTC CASSLGLSNYGYTF
TRBJ1-1 NA NA TRBV7-3 TGTGCCAGCAGCTTAACTACGGGGGGCGTCACTGAAGCTTTCTTT CASSLTTGGVTEAFF
TRBJ2-7 NA TRBD2 TRBV9 TGTGCCAGCAGCCCACCCGGGGGGGGATACTACGAGCAGTACTTC CASSPPGGGYYEQYF
TRBJ1-2 few TRBD1 TRBV6-5 TGTGCCAGCAGTAAGGGGACAGGGATTGGCTACACCTTC CASSKGTGIGYTF
TRBJ2-5 NA NA TRBV5-1 TGCGCCAGCAGCCCCGGGCTAGCGAGGGAGACCCAGTACTTC CASSPGLARETQYF
TRBJ1-1 few TRBD1 TRBV7-8 TGTGCCAGCAGCCTGGCCGAGACAGGGACTGAAGCTTTCTTT CASSLAETGTEAFF
TRBJ1-5 NA NA TRBV10-2 TGCGCCAGCAGTGAGTCGAGGGTAGAGCAGCCCCAGCATTTT CASSESRVEQPQHF
TRBJ1-1 NA TRBD1 TRBV5-1 TGCGCCAGCAGCTTCCAGACAGGGGGCACTGAAGCTTTCTTT CASSFQTGGTEAFF
TRBJ2-2 NA NA TRBV5-1 TGCGCCAGCAGCGGGTCCAGGGAATATACCGGGGAGCTGTTTTTT CASSGSREYTGELFF
TRBJ2-3 NA TRBD2 TRBV6-5 TGTGCCGCCCTGCCCCTAGCGGGGGGGCCAAATACGCAGTATTTT CAALPLAGGPNTQYF
TRBJ2-1 few TRBD2 TRBV5-1 TGCGCCAGCAGCTTCCAGACTAGCGGGTCGGGCTCCTACAATGAGCAGTTCTTC CASSFQTSGSGSYNEQFF
TRBJ2-3 NA NA TRBV10-3 TGTGCCATCAGTGAGTCCAGAGGGGGGGCCATCACAGATACGCAGTATTTT CAISESRGGAITDTQYF
TRBJ1-3 NA NA TRBV19 TGTGCCAGTAGTATAGGTTACTCTGGAAACACCATATATTTT CASSIGYSGNTIYF
TRBJ2-7 NA NA TRBV4-3 TGCGCCAGCAGCCAAGGGTCAGGGTGCGAGCAGTACTTC CASSQGSGCEQYF
TRBJ2-7 few TRBD1 TRBV5-1 TGCGCCAGCAGCTTTTCGGGACAGGGGGCTCTTGGCGACTACGAGCAGTACTTC CASSFSGQGALGDYEQYF
TRBJ2-7 NA TRBD1 TRBV6-5 TGTGCCAGCAGTTCCAATCCAGGGACAGGCGGCGAGCAGTACTTC CASSSNPGTGGEQYF
TRBJ1-4 NA TRBD1 TRBV4-1 TGCGCCAGCAGCCACGGACAGGGGGCTTTTGAAAAACTGTTTTTT CASSHGQGAFEKLFF
TRBJ2-7 NA NA TRBV15 TGTGCCACCAGCAGAGGCCGGACTGTTTACGAGCAGTACTTC CATSRGRTVYEQYF
TRBJ2-7 NA NA TRBV28 TGTGCCAGCATCGGCGTATCTAGCTCCTACGAGCAGTACTTC CASIGVSSSYEQYF
TRBJ2-5 few TRBD2 TRBV4-2 TGTGCCAGCAGCCAAGAGGGGGTAGCGGGGGGGGATCAAGAGACCCAGTACTTC CASSQEGVAGGDQETQYF
TRBJ2-3 NA TRBD2 TRBV6-6 TGTGCCAGCACGGGCGGGGGAATAACAGATACGCAGTATTTT CASTGGGITDTQYF
TRBJ2-5 NA TRBD1 TRBV5-5 TGTGCCAGCAGCTTCGGGACAGGGCAAGAGACCCAGTACTTC CASSFGTGQETQYF
TRBJ2-7 NA NA TRBV4-1 TGCGCCAGCAGCTCGATGGTTAGAAGAAACTACGAGCAGTACTTC CASSSMVRRNYEQYF
TRBJ2-5 NA NA TRBV19 TGTGCCAGTAGTATTGGGGCGCCGGAGACCCAGTACTTC CASSIGAPETQYF
TRBJ2-1 NA NA TRBV7-8 TGTGCCAGCAGCTTAGCGGCTTCACACAATGAGCAGTTCTTC CASSLAASHNEQFF
TRBJ1-3 NA NA TRBV10-3 TGTGCCATCAGTGAGGACAGTTTATTCTCTGGAAACACCATATATTTT CAISEDSLFSGNTIYF
TRBJ1-1 once TRBD1 TRBV7-9 TGTGCCAGCATCCTATCGACAGGGAACACTGGAGCTTTCTTT CASILSTGNTGAFF
TRBJ2-7 NA TRBD1 TRBV29-1 TGCAGCGTTGCGGAGACAGGGGAGCAGTACTTC CSVAETGEQYF
TRBJ1-2 NA NA TRBV5-1 TGCGCCAGCAGCTTCGGTACAGGGTTAACTAACTATGGCTACACCTTC CASSFGTGLTNYGYTF
TRBJ1-6 NA TRBD1 TRBV30 TGTGCCTTAAGGACAGGGGACTACTATAATTCACCCCTCCACTTT CALRTGDYYNSPLHF